Below, 5 T cell receptor beta chains from the same sample are listed, as sequenced in a study of graft-versus-host responses after intestinal transplantation. TCRdb's table, derived via immunoSEQ multiplex PCR, lists solely in-frame clones and lacks some. Of fewer than 9,500 clones in the sample, about 90% were seen once. Sample: PBMCs, taken around 30 days after intestinal transplant. The receptor source for this set is a human patient who received an intestinal transplant, so some T cells may come from the graft donor.

The V call is TRBV9, the J call TRBJ2-7; D is ambiguous. Germline V CDR1 and CDR2: SGDLS, YYNGEE. CDR3 length: 14 amino acids. Trimming took 4 bases from V and 2 from J, leaving 13 bases between them. The CDR3 nucleotides are TGTGCCAGCAGCCTTGGACGGGTAACCTACGAGCAGTACTTC. Protein sequence: CASSLGRVTYEQYF.

The V and J genes are TRBV7-2 and TRBJ1-1; tentatively, D is TRBD1 (5 bases). Germline loops: CDR1 SGHTA, CDR2 FQGNSA. Trimming removed 5 bases at V and 0 bases at J, with 16 bases between. The CDR3 is made up of 16 amino acids. The CDR3 is CASSPTMGLLNTEAFF. The CDR3, as DNA: TGTGCCAGCAGCCCCACCATGGGGCTTTTGAACACTGAAGCTTTCTTT.

The rearrangement uses TRBV19 and TRBJ2-1; 12 bases align to TRBD2. The V gene's germline CDR1 is LNHDA and CDR2 SQIVND (reference sequence). There are 15 residues in the CDR3. The V and J ends lost 4 bases and 8 bases, in that order; junction bases with no gene match: 6. CDR3 sequence reads: CASSTLAGGLDEQFF. CDR3 nucleotide sequence: TGTGCCAGTAGTACTCTAGCGGGGGGGCTGGATGAGCAGTTCTTC.

The chain links TRBV27 to TRBJ2-1, with 7 positions matching TRBD2. The CDR3 length is 16 residues. Germline V gene lookup returns CDR1 MNHEY and CDR2 SMNVEV (reference sequence). J was trimmed by 3 bases and V by 6 bases; bases with no gene match: 11. CDR3 bases: TGTGCCAGCAGCCTATTGAGTTCGGGAGGCTACAATGAGCAGTTCTTC. This gives the protein CASSLLSSGGYNEQFF.

The chain uses TRBV29-1 and TRBJ1-6; D not certain. CDR1 is SQVTM and CDR2 is ANQGSEA in the germline V gene. There are 14 residues in the CDR3. Trimming took 8 bases from V and 7 from J, leaving 18 bases between them. The CDR3 sequence: CSSGGRKPNSPLHF. The CDR3 DNA reads TGCAGCTCGGGCGGGCGCAAACCGAATTCACCCCTCCACTTT.